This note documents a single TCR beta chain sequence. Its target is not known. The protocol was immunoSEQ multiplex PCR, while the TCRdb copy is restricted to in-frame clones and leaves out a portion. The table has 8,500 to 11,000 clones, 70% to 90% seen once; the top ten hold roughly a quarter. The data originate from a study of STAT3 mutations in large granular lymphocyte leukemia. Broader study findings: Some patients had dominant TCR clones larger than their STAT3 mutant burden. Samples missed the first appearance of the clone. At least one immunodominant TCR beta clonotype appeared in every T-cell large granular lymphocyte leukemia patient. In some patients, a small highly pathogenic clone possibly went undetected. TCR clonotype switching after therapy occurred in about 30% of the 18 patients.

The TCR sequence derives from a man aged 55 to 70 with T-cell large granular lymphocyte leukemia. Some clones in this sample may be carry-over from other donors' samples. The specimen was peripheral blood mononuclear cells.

The CDR3 nucleotides read TGTGCCAGCAGTGTTAGCGGAACCGAGCAGTTCTTC. This gives the protein CASSVSGTEQFF. This chain links TRBV6-5 with TRBJ2-1; weak D call: TRBD2 (6 bases). Germline CDR1 reads MNHEY; CDR2 reads SVGAGI. CDR3 size: 12 residues. V was pared by 5 bases and J by 10 bases, with 12 bases between.